Sequencing of this TCR beta chain was carried out in a study of cytomegalovirus exposure and HLA in healthy donors. The study's findings and limits: Cytomegalovirus status was reportedly diagnosed by the classifier with high specificity and sensitivity. Most TCR sequences proved rare, with some public TCRs found in many donors.

The PCR made use of 60 Vbeta and 13 Jbeta primers. Produced via immunoSEQ multiplex PCR; TCRdb's table is partial and in-frame only. The data show about 99,000 clones, 65% to 85% seen once. Details on this clone: What it binds is unknown.

CDR1 and CDR2 (germline): MDHEN, SYDVKM. V lost 7 bases and J 2 bases, leaving 17 bases between the germline ends. The CDR3 totals 16 residues. This sequence was found in a man between 35 and 55 years old in good health and CMV-seronegative. The chain links TRBV28 to TRBJ2-2, with D possibly matching TRBD1 (5 bases). Sequencing used PBMCs. CDR3 nucleotide sequence: TGTGCCAGCACTCCCCCGGGCAGGGCTAACACCGGGGAGCTGTTTTTT. Translation: CASTPPGRANTGELFF.